A few counts support the clone carrying this T cell receptor beta chain. Its antigen is unknown. This specimen comes from a study of CD8 T cells in ankylosing spondylitis. Quantitative 5'-RACE with molecular barcodes was used to make the TCR beta libraries. MiXCR, run by TCRdb on the 5' RACE reads, gives a single entry per CDR3 protein. Among a few hundred thousand distinct CDR3 sequences listed, more than 15% were seen once. Study-level findings and limits: Disease-linked clones were CD8+ and relatively rare in peripheral blood. In reactive arthritis synovial fluid and blood, some motif variants had been reported before.

The source is a male donor with ankylosing spondylitis or in good health (not recorded which). Sequenced material: blood, either unsorted or a sorted T cell fraction (not recorded which).

CDR3 protein: CASSYYRVTAYEQYF. The CDR3 nucleotides read TGTGCCAGCAGTTATTACAGGGTTACAGCCTACGAGCAGTACTTC. The rearrangement joins TRBV12-3 or TRBV12-4 to TRBJ2-7, with D possibly matching TRBD1 (6 bases). The CDR3 sequence is 15 residues long. Trimming left V 4 bases short and J 2 bases short, with 15 bases between.